Listed here are 12 T cell receptor beta chains from one sample, sequenced in a study of regulatory T cells in long-lasting Graves disease. Time point reported: newly diagnosed GD, antithyroid drugs for less than 3 months. The TCR library was made from RNA that had been extracted from PBMCs in TRIzol. The authors built TCR beta libraries using iRepertoire HTBI primers and Arm-PCR of CDR3 regions. TCRdb itself ran the multiplex PCR reads through MiXCR, one entry per CDR3 protein. The data show about 420,000 distinct CDR3 sequences, roughly 15% seen once. This sample was also put to use in a study of T cells in Graves' hyperthyroidism and ophthalmopathy.

This specimen consisted of peripheral blood mononuclear cells (PBMCs), obtained at new diagnosis, from a patient treated with antithyroid drugs. The receptors derive from a woman between 18 and 30 years old with Graves disease.

At least ten counts were recorded for this clonotype. The rearrangement links TRBV12-3 or TRBV12-4 to TRBJ2-5; TRBD1 or TRBD2 may be the D gene (5 bases each). There are 14 residues in the CDR3. V lost 5 bases and J lost 4, with 14 bases in between. The CDR3 nucleotides read TGTGCCAGCAGTCCTAACGGGGCAGGAGAGACCCAGTACTTC. It encodes CASSPNGAGETQYF.

This clonotype was seen more than once but under ten times. This chain connects TRBV20-1 to TRBJ1-5; 10 bases are a match to TRBD1. CDR1 is DFQATT and CDR2 is SNEGSKA in the germline V gene (reference sequence). J gave up 3 bases and V 3 bases, and 11 bases lay outside the gene matches. This CDR3 spans 17 amino acids. The CDR3: CSASDRGRGSDNQPQHF. Written as DNA, the CDR3 is TGCAGTGCTAGTGACAGGGGGCGGGGTAGTGACAATCAGCCCCAGCATTTT.

The CDR3 coding sequence is TGTGCCAGCAGCTTAGATCTAGCGGGGCACAATGAGCAGTTCTTC. Translating gives CASSLDLAGHNEQFF. The chain combines TRBV7-2 with TRBJ2-1; 9 bases fit TRBD2. Germline values: CDR1 SGHTA, CDR2 FQGNSA. V lost 1 base to trimming and J lost 5 bases; unmatched junction nucleotides: 3. The length of the CDR3 is 15 residues.

In the case of this clonotype: A far larger clone is only one base removed, so a read error is likely. The V and J genes are TRBV12-3 or TRBV12-4 and TRBJ2-3; no definite D call. Matching the DNA end better, TRBJ1-1 makes the J call doubtful. This CDR3 is 13 amino acids long. CDR3 sequence: CASNLYMNTEAFF. CDR3 nucleotide sequence: TGTGCCAGCAATTTATATATGAACACTGAAGCTTTCTTT.

The rearrangement links TRBV2 to TRBJ2-1, with a possible D match to TRBD2 (5 bases). The CDR3 runs 13 residues. The V end lost 4 bases, the J end lost 8 bases, and 12 bases lay between the germline ends. In germline, CDR1 is SNHLY, CDR2 FYNNEI. The CDR3 coding sequence is TGTGCCAGCAGTGTTACTAGAGTCTATGAGCAGTTCTTC. This translates into CASSVTRVYEQFF.

This clonotype was seen ten or more times. V and J are TRBV28 and TRBJ2-1; 7 bases match TRBD2. Germline trimming cut 7 bases from V and 6 bases from J; bases unmatched to any gene: 15. The CDR3 contains 16 residues. The germline gives CDR1 MDHEN, CDR2 SYDVKM. The CDR3 loop reads CASNSRTSLDVNEQFF. For the CDR3, the DNA is TGTGCCAGCAACTCCCGGACTAGTCTAGACGTCAATGAGCAGTTCTTC.

For this clonotype: This clone may be a read error of a much larger clone one base away. This CDR3 is CSARLAGETQFF. The CDR3 DNA is TGCAGTGCTAGACTAGCGGGAGAGACCCAGTTCTTC. J is TRBJ2-1 and V is TRBV20-1; TRBD2 matches at 10 bases. Trimming took 2 bases from V and 13 from J; bases not matched to a gene: 5. This CDR3 has 12 residues. The germline V gene has CDR1 DFQATT and CDR2 SNEGSKA (reference sequence).

The count of this clonotype is one. V and J are TRBV10-3 and TRBJ1-1, with TRBD1 identical over 7 bases. The CDR3 is 15 amino acids. Germline-derived CDR1 and CDR2 are ENHRY and SYGVKD. Trimming at V came to 6 bases and at J to 1 base, leaving 8 bases not matched to a gene. The CDR3 sequence: CAIRRGLFGNTEAFF. The CDR3 region has the DNA TGTGCCATCAGAAGGGGGCTCTTCGGGAACACTGAAGCTTTCTTT.

V is TRBV28 and J is TRBJ1-6, with D unresolved. The length of the CDR3 is 16 residues. Trimming stripped 6 bases from V and 2 bases from J, with 14 bases between. Looked up from germline, CDR1 is MDHEN and CDR2 is SYDVKM. DNA of the CDR3: TGTGCCAGCAGCCCATGGGCTATCACCTATAATTCACCCCTCCACTTT. This sequence encodes CASSPWAITYNSPLHF.

This clonotype was seen ten or more times. This sequence joins TRBV11-3 and TRBJ2-7, with D possibly matching TRBD2 (6 bases). Per germline, CDR1 SGHNT and CDR2 YENEEA. The V and J ends lost 4 bases and 6 bases respectively, with 19 bases between them. The CDR3 covers 15 residues. The CDR3 nucleotides read TGTGCCAGCAGCTCCCATTCTAGCGATTTAGGCGAGCAGTACTTC. Amino acid sequence: CASSSHSSDLGEQYF.

This clonotype was counted only a few times. The chain combines TRBV6-5 with TRBJ2-2; 10 nucleotides align to TRBD1. The CDR3 consists of 16 residues. CDR1 is MNHEY and CDR2 is SVGAGI in the germline V gene. Trimming cost V 4 bases and J 1 base; bases outside gene matches: 3. DNA of the CDR3: TGTGCCAGCAGTTTGAGGACAGGGGGGAACACCGGGGAGCTGTTTTTT. This codes for CASSLRTGGNTGELFF.

The genes are TRBV20-1 and TRBJ1-6, with D possibly TRBD1 on 6 matching bases. Germline assignment: CDR1 DFQATT and CDR2 SNEGSKA (reference sequence). The V and J ends lost 6 bases and 9 bases respectively, with 18 bases between them. This CDR3 has 14 amino acids. DNA of the CDR3: TGCAGTGCCGGATTGGGGGCACTTAGTTCACCCCTCCACTTT. Translated, it gives CSAGLGALSSPLHF.